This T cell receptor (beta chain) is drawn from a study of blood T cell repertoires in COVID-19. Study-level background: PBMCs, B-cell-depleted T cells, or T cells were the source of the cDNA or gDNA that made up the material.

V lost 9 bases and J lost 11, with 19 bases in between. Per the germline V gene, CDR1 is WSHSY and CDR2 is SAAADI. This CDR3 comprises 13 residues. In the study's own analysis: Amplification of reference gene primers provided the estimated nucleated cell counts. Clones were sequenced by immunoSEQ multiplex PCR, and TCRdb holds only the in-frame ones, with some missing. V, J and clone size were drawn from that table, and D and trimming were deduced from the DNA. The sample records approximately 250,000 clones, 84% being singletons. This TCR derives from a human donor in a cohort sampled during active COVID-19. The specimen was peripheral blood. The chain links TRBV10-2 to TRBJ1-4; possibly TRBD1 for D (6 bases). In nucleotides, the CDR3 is TGCGCCAGTAAAGACAGGAATTTGGAGAAACTGTTTTTT. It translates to CASKDRNLEKLFF.